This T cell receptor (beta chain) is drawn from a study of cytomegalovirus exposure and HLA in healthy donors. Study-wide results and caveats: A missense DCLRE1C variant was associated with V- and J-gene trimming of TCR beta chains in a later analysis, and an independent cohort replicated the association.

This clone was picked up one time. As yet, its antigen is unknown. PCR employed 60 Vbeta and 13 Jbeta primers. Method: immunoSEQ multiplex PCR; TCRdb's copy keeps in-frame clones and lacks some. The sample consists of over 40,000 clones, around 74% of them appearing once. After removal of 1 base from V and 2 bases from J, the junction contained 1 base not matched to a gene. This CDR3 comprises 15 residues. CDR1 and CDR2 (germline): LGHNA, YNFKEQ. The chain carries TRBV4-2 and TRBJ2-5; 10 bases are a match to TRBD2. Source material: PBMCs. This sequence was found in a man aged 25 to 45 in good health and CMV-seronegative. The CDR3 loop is CASSQGTSGQETQYF. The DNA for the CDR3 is TGTGCCAGCAGCCAAGGGACTAGCGGACAAGAGACCCAGTACTTC.